The 6 T cell receptor beta chains reported below all come from one sample, sequenced in a study of blood T cell repertoires in COVID-19. Here immunoSEQ multiplex PCR was the method, and the copy in TCRdb shows in-frame clones only, minus some. The sample contains about 89,000 clones, more than 65% of which appear only once. Sample: peripheral blood. The receptors shown here come from a woman older than 75 with acute or convalescent COVID-19.

Here the CDR3 reads CAWSETGSPYGYTF. CDR3 DNA: TGTGCCTGGAGTGAAACAGGGTCCCCCTATGGCTACACCTTC. This sequence joins TRBV30 and TRBJ1-2; possible D gene TRBD1, 6 bases. Germline V gene lookup returns CDR1 GTSNPN and CDR2 SVGIG (reference sequence). CDR3 size: 14 residues. Trimming took off 1 base at V and 4 bases at J, with 13 bases between the two ends.

The genes are TRBV24-1 and TRBJ2-5; D may be TRBD1 (5 bases). CDR1 KGHDR and CDR2 SFDVKD come from the germline V gene. V dropped 4 bases and J dropped 1 base, with 9 bases sitting between them. This CDR3 spans 14 amino acids. The CDR3 coding sequence is TGTGCCACCAGTGACCGACAGAGCCAAGAGACCCAGTACTTC. This codes for CATSDRQSQETQYF.

The chain carries TRBV7-9 and TRBJ1-2, with D perhaps TRBD1 (6 bases). Germline V lookup: CDR1 SEHNR, CDR2 FQNEAQ (reference sequence). V was pared by 5 bases and J by 4 bases, with 14 bases between. The CDR3 runs to 14 residues. The CDR3 protein is CASSVAGAPYGYTF. The CDR3 nucleotides read TGTGCCAGCAGCGTCGCGGGGGCCCCCTATGGCTACACCTTC.

Worth noting for this clone: Other DNA sequences in the sample encode the same CDR3. This chain joins TRBV18 and TRBJ2-3; D is ambiguous. Germline V gives CDR1 KGHSH, CDR2 LQKENI. CDR3 length equals 13 residues. V was clipped by 0 bases and J by 2 bases, with 3 bases between them. In nucleotides, the CDR3 is TGTGCCAGCTCACCACCTAACACAGATACGCAGTATTTT. This codes for CASSPPNTDTQYF.

The chain employs TRBV7-3 and TRBJ2-1; 10 nucleotides align to TRBD1. The V gene's germline CDR1 is SGHTA and CDR2 FQGTGA. The junction had 8 bases not matched to a gene; V was cut back by 6 bases and J by 9 bases. This CDR3 has 14 amino acids. As DNA, the CDR3 is TGTGCCAGCAGTCCGGGACAGGGGCGGCGTGAGCAGTTCTTC. Translated: CASSPGQGRREQFF. Based on the CDR3 plus reference TRBV7-3 and TRBJ2-1, the full variable domain is GAGVSQTPSNKVTEKGKYVELRCDPISGHTALYWYRQSLGQGPEFLIYFQGTGAADDSGLPNDRFFAVRPEGSVSTLKIQRTERGDSAVYLCASSPGQGRREQFFGPGTRLTVL.

The chain carries TRBV29-1 and TRBJ1-2; TRBD1 matches at 9 bases. Germline values: CDR1 SQVTM, CDR2 ANQGSEA. After removal of 0 bases from V and 6 bases from J, the junction contained 11 bases not matched to a gene. CDR3 length: 16 amino acids. This chain's CDR3 is CSVEDLGRQGVHGYTF. The CDR3 DNA is TGCAGCGTTGAAGATCTGGGCAGACAGGGGGTACATGGCTACACCTTC.